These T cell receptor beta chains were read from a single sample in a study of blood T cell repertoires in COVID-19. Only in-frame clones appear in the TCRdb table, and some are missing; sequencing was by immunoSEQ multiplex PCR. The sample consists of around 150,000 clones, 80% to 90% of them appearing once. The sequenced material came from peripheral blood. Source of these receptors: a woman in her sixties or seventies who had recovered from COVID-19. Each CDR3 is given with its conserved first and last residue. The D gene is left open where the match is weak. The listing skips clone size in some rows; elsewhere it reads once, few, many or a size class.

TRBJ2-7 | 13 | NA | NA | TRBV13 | TGTGCCAGCAGGCCGGGACACTCCTACGAGCAGTACTTC | CASRPGHSYEQYF
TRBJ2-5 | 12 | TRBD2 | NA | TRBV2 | TGTGCCAGCAGTGGCAGCGGGGGGGCCATATACTTC | CASSGSGGAIYF
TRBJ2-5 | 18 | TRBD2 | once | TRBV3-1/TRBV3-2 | TGTGCCAGCAGCCAAGAAAAACTAGCGGGGGGGCCCGGGGAGACCCAGTACTTC | CASSQEKLAGGPGETQYF
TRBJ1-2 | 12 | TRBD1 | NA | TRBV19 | TGTGCCACCGGACAGGGGGACTATGGCTACACCTTC | CATGQGDYGYTF
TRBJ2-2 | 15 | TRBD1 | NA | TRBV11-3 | TGTGCCAGCAGCCTGAGACAGGGGGCAAACGGGGAGCTGTTTTTT | CASSLRQGANGELFF
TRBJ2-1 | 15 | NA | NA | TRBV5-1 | TGCGCCAGCAAGGCTCGGGGGAGCTCCTACAATGAGCAGTTCTTC | CASKARGSSYNEQFF
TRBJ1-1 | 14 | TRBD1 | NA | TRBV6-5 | TGTGCCATCCATCGAGACAGGGGGAACACTGAAGCTTTCTTT | CAIHRDRGNTEAFF
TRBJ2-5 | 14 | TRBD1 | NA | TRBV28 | TGTGCCAGCAGTTCCCCGGGACAGCGGGAGACCCAGTACTTC | CASSSPGQRETQYF
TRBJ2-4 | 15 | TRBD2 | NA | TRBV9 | TGTGCCAGCAGCGTAGGCGGGGGGGCCAAAAACATTCAGTACTTC | CASSVGGGAKNIQYF
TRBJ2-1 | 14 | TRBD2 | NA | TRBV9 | TGTGCCAGCAGCGTAGTTGGGGGGGACAATGAGCAGTTCTTC | CASSVVGGDNEQFF
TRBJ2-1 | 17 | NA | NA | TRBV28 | TGTGCCAGCAGTTTACTTCCGAGGGCCACTTCCTACAATGAGCAGTTCTTC | CASSLLPRATSYNEQFF
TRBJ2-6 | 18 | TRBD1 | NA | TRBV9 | TGTGCCAGCAGCGTGGGCGGGACAGGGACCTCTGGGGCCAACGTCCTGACTTTC | CASSVGGTGTSGANVLTF
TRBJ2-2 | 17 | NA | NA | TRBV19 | TGTGCCAGTAGTCCAACAGGGTTTTTTGGGAACACCGGGGAGCTGTTTTTT | CASSPTGFFGNTGELFF
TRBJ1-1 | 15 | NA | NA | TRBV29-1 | TGCAGCGCAAGACCGAACAGGGCCACGAACACTGAAGCTTTCTTT | CSARPNRATNTEAFF
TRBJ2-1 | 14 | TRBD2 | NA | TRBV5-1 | TGCGCCAGCAGCAAAAGCGGGGGCAACAATGAGCAGTTCTTC | CASSKSGGNNEQFF
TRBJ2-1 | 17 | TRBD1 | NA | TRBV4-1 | TGCGCCAGCAGCCAAGCAGGGACAGGGGGGACCTACAATGAGCAGTTCTTC | CASSQAGTGGTYNEQFF
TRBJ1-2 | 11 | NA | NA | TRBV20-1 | TGCAGTGCTGGGCCTAACTATGGCTACACCTTC | CSAGPNYGYTF
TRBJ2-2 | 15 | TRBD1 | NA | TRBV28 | TGTGCCAGCAGTTTGGCGGACAGGGTATCTGGGGAGCTGTTTTTT | CASSLADRVSGELFF
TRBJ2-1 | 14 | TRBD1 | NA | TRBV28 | TGTGCCAGCAGCCAGGGGGTCTCCTACAATGAGCAGTTCTTC | CASSQGVSYNEQFF
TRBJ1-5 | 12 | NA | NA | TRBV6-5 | TGTGCCAGCGGGGGCAGGCAGAAGCCCCAGCATTTT | CASGGRQKPQHF
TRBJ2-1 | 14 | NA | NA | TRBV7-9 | TGTGCCAGCAGCTTGGAGGACAGAGCCAATGAGCAGTTCTTC | CASSLEDRANEQFF
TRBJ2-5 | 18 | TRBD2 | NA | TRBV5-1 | TGCGCCAGCAGCTACGGACTAGCGGGGGTTACCTCTCAAGAGACCCAGTACTTC | CASSYGLAGVTSQETQYF
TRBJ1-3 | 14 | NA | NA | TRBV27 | TGTGCCAGCAGTTTTGGCGGTTCGGGAAACACCATATATTTT | CASSFGGSGNTIYF
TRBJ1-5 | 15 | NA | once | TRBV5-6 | TGTGCCAGCAGCCAGGGCCCGAGCAGCGATCAGCCCCAGCATTTT | CASSQGPSSDQPQHF
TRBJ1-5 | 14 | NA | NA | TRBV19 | TGTGCCAGTAGTATAGGCCCAGGGGTCCAGCCCCAGCATTTT | CASSIGPGVQPQHF
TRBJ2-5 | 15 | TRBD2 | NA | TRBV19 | TGTGCCAGTAGTTTTACTAGCGGGGGTCGGGAGACCCAGTACTTC | CASSFTSGGRETQYF
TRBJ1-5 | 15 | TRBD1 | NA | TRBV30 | TGTGCCTGGAGTGAGAGGTGGGGACAGGGGAGGCCCCAGCATTTT | CAWSERWGQGRPQHF
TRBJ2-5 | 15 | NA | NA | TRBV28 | TGTGCCAGCAGTTCCGGACTCGCGGCGTTGGAGACCCAGTACTTC | CASSSGLAALETQYF
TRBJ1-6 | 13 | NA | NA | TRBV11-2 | TGTGCCAGCAGCTCGGGGTACAATTCACCCCTCCACTTT | CASSSGYNSPLHF
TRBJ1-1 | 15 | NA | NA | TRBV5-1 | TGCGCCAGCGGGGGAGGGCCCCAGGGGAGCACTGAAGCTTTCTTT | CASGGGPQGSTEAFF
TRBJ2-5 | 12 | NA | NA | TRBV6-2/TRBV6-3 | TGTGCCAGCAGTTCTCGGCGGGAGACCCAGTACTTC | CASSSRRETQYF
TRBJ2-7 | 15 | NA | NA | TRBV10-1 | TGCGCCAGCAGGAATACAGGGCCCCTGACCTACGAGCAGTACTTC | CASRNTGPLTYEQYF
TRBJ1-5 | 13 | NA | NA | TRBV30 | TGTGCCTGGAGAGGGCAACCGGGGGAGCCCCAGCATTTT | CAWRGQPGEPQHF
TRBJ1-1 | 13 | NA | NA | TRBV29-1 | TGCAGCGTTGCGGCGGGCATGAACACTGAAGCTTTCTTT | CSVAAGMNTEAFF